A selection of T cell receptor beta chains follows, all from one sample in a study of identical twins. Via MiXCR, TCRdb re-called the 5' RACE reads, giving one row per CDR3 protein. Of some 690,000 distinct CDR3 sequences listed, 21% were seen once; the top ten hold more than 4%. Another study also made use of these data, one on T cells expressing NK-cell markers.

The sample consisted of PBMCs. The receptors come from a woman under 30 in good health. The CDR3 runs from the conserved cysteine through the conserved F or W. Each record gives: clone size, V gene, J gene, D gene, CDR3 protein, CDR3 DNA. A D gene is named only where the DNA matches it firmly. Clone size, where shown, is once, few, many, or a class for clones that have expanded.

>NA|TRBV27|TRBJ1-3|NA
CASSLSGREGNTIYF
TGTGCCAGCAGTTTATCAGGTCGGGAAGGAAACACCATATATTTT
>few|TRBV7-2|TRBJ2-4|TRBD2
CASSSRPRESRNIQYF
TGTGCCAGCAGCTCACGGCCGCGGGAGAGTAGAAACATTCAGTACTTC
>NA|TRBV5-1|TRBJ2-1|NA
CASKMVGAGPGSSYNEQFF
TGCGCCAGCAAAATGGTTGGGGCGGGCCCGGGTAGCTCCTACAATGAGCAGTTCTTC
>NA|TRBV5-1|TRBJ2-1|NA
CASSLAEQARDEQFF
TGCGCCAGCAGCTTAGCGGAGCAGGCGAGGGATGAGCAGTTCTTC
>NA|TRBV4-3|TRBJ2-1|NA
CASSQSTAVNEQFF
TGCGCCAGCAGCCAATCCACAGCGGTTAATGAGCAGTTCTTC
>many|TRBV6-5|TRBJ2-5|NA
CASTDSGRGETQYF
TGTGCCAGCACCGACTCGGGTAGGGGAGAGACCCAGTACTTC
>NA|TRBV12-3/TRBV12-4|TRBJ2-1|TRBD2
CASSLSTSGPAQFF
TGTGCCAGCAGTTTATCAACTAGCGGACCGGCGCAGTTCTTC
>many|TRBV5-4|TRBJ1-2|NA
CASSPPTGKGYTF
TGTGCCAGCAGCCCGCCGACAGGAAAGGGCTACACCTTC
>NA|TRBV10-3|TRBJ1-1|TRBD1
CAIGQGGREAFF
TGTGCCATCGGGCAGGGGGGTCGTGAAGCTTTCTTT
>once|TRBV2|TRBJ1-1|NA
CASRPHGRGHNTEAFF
TGTGCCAGCAGACCACATGGACGGGGGCATAACACTGAAGCTTTCTTT
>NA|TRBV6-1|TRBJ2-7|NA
CASSPSMPYEQYF
TGTGCCAGCAGTCCCAGTATGCCCTACGAGCAGTACTTC
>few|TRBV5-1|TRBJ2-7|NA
CASSLSQDPYEQYF
TGCGCCAGCAGCTTGTCCCAGGACCCATACGAGCAGTACTTC
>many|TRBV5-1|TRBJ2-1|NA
CASSSQDAAYNEQFF
TGCGCCAGCAGCTCACAGGACGCGGCTTACAATGAGCAGTTCTTC
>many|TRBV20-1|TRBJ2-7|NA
CSARLRGRYEQYF
TGCAGTGCCAGGTTGAGAGGGCGCTACGAGCAGTACTTC
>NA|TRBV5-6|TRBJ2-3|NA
CASSPRGVLTDTQYF
TGTGCCAGCAGCCCTAGGGGAGTTCTCACAGATACGCAGTATTTT